This T cell receptor (beta chain) emerged from a study of beta chain features in type 1 diabetes. Study outcomes and limitations: There was no resolution here of whether HLA type influences TCRB rearrangement. Moderate but significant shortening of TCRB CDR3s was recorded in all four CD4+ subsets from Type 1 diabetes patients.

About this clone: Antigen: not known.

The CDR3 loop spans 14 amino acids. V lost 4 bases, J lost 4 bases, and 6 bases stayed unmatched. Germline V gene lookup returns CDR1 SGHRS and CDR2 YFSETQ. Sequencing targeted expressed TCRB transcripts, as all isolated RNA had been reverse transcribed. Generated by immunoSEQ multiplex PCR, the TCRdb table keeps only in-frame clones and is missing some. The sample lists tens of thousands of clones, 45% to 50% occurring once. The rearrangement uses TRBV5-1 and TRBJ2-7; 9 bases are shared with TRBD1. The sequence came from a man aged 25 to 40 with type 1 diabetes. The sequencing input was central memory CD4+ T cells from blood. DNA of the CDR3: TGCGCCAGCAGCGCCATGACAGGGGGTTACGAGCAGTACTTC. This gives the protein CASSAMTGGYEQYF.